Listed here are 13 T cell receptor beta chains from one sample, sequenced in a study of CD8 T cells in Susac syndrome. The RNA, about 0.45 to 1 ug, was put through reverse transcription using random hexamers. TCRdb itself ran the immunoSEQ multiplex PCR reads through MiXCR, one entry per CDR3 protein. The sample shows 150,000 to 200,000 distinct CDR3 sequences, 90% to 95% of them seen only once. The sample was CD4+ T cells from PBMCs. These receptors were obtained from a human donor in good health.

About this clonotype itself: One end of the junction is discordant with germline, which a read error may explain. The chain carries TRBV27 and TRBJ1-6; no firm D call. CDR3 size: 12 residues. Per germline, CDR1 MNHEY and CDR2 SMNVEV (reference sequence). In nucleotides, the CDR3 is TGTGCCAGCAAACCGCTCGATTCACCCCTCCATTTT. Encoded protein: CASKPLDSPLHF.

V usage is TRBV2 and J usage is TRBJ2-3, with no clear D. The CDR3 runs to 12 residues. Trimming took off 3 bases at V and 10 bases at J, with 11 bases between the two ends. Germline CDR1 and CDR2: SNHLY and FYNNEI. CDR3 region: CASSDNFGSQYF. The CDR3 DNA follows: TGTGCCAGCAGTGATAACTTCGGTTCGCAGTATTTT.

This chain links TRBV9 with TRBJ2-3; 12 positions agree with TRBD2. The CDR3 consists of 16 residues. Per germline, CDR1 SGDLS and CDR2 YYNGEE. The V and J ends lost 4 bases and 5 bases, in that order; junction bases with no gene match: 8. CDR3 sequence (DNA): TGTGCCAGCAGCCCCTCTAGCGGGGGGGAGAGAGATACGCAGTATTTT. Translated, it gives CASSPSSGGERDTQYF.

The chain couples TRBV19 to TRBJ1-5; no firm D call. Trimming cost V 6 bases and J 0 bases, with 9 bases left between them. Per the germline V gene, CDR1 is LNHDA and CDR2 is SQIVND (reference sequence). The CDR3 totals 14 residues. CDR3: CASRLGNSNQPQHF. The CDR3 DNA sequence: TGTGCCAGTAGGTTAGGGAATAGCAATCAGCCCCAGCATTTT.

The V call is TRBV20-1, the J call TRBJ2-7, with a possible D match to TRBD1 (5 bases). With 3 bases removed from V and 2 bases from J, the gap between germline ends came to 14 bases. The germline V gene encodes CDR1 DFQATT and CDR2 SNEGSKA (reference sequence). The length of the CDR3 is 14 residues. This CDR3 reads CSARYRRLTYEQYF. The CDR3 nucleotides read TGCAGTGCTAGGTACAGGCGCCTAACCTACGAGCAGTACTTC.

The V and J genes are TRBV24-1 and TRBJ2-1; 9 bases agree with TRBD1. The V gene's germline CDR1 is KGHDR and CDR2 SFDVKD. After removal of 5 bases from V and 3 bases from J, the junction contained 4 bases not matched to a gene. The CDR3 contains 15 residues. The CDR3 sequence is CATSARDRDYNEQFF. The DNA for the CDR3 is TGTGCCACCAGTGCCCGGGACAGGGACTACAATGAGCAGTTCTTC.

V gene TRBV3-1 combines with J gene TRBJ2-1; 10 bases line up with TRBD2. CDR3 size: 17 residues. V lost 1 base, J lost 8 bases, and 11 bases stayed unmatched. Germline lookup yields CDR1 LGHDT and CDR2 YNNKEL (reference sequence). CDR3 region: CASSQARLAGRTDEQFF. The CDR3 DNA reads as TGTGCCAGCAGCCAAGCCCGACTAGCGGGCCGCACGGATGAGCAGTTCTTC.

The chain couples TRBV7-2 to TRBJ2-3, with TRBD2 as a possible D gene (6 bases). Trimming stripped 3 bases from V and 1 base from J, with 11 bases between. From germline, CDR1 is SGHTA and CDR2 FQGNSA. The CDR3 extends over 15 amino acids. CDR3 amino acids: CASSFSGGGTDTQYF. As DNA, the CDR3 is TGTGCCAGCAGCTTTTCCGGGGGAGGCACAGATACGCAGTATTTT.

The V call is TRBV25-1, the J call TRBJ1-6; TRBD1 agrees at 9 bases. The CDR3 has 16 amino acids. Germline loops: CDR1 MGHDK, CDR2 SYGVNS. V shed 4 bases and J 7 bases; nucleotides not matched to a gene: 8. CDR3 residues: CASSATSGTGNSPLHF. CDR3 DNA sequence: TGTGCCAGCAGTGCGACCTCCGGGACAGGGAATTCACCCCTCCACTTT.

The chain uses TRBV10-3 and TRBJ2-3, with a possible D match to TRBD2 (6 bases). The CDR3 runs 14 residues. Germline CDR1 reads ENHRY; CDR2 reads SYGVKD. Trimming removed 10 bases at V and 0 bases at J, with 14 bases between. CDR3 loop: CATLGAGSTDTQYF. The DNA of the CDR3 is TGTGCCACCCTCGGGGCGGGAAGCACAGATACGCAGTATTTT.

As DNA, the CDR3 is TGTGCCAGCAGCCCGGGAATCGGGGAGCTGTTTTTT. Protein sequence: CASSPGIGELFF. This chain links TRBV3-1 with TRBJ2-2; tentative D call: TRBD2 (5 bases). The CDR3 loop spans 12 amino acids. With 4 bases removed from V and 7 bases from J, the gap between germline ends came to 7 bases. CDR1 and CDR2 (germline): LGHDT, YNNKEL (reference sequence).

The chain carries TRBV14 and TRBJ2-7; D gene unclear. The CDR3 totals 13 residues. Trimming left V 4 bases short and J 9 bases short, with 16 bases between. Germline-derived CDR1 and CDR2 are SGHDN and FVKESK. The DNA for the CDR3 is TGTGCCAGCAGCCCCGGGCCCTTCACAGCGCAGTACTTC. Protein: CASSPGPFTAQYF.

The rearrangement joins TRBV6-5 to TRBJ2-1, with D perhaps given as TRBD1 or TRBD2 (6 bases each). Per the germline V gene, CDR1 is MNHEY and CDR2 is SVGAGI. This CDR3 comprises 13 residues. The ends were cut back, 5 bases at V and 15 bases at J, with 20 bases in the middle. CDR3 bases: TGTGCCAGCAGTCCCTCTGGAGGGGGGAGTCCGTTCTTC. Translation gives CASSPSGGGSPFF.